The entry that follows covers one T cell receptor beta chain sequence. TCRdb's table, derived via immunoSEQ multiplex PCR, lists solely in-frame clones and lacks some. The table lists 24,000 or so clones, 90% to 95% of them singletons, with 0.55% to 0.9% in the top ten. With 5 bases removed from V and 2 bases from J, the gap between germline ends came to 10 bases. The CDR3 has 14 residues. CDR1 is MDHEN and CDR2 is SYDVKM in the germline V gene. This record belongs to a study of regulatory and conventional T cells in RAG deficiency. Genomic DNA came from blood conventional CD4+ T cells gated CD25-low CD127-high. This sample also appeared in a second study, on regulatory T cells. As that report states: Amplification used 52 TRBV primers and 13 TRBJ primers.

The receptor's source is a human donor in good health. Sequences were obtained from CD4+ T cells sorted from blood. The rearrangement joins TRBV28 to TRBJ2-1; no definite D call. The CDR3 nucleotides are TGTGCCAGCAGTCCCCCTTGGACCTACAATGAGCAGTTCTTC. It specifies CASSPPWTYNEQFF.